This T cell receptor (beta chain) was documented in a study of shared clonotypes between healthy human individuals. At the level of the study: Those who served as donors were a couple of women and a few men between the ages of 18 and 49.

Naive CD8 cells were CD45RO-negative, positively selected for CCR7, excluding terminally differentiated effector memory CD45RA+ cells. Donation came from healthy HIV-negative adults that had no recent acute infections or vaccinations. There were only Caucasian adults among the donors, and all lived in Nashville, Tennessee. Every subset's genomic DNA went evenly onto several immunoSEQ plates. The table came from immunoSEQ multiplex PCR; TCRdb's copy has only in-frame clones and leaves some out. This sample has about 700,000 clones, with 90% to 95% found just once. This CDR3 region has 15 residues. Germline CDR1 SEHNR, CDR2 FQNEAQ (reference sequence). The V gene end was trimmed by 5 bases and the J gene end by 2 bases; junction bases not matched to a gene: 5.

The material sequenced was naive CD8+ T cells sorted from blood. This clonotype was sampled from a man aged 25-45 years in good health. The V gene is TRBV7-9, the J gene TRBJ2-1; 8 nucleotides agree with TRBD1. For the CDR3, the DNA is TGTGCCAGCAGCATTGACAGGGGAACCTACAATGAGCAGTTCTTC. It yields the protein CASSIDRGTYNEQFF. Using reference TRBV7-9 and TRBJ2-1 for the parts outside the CDR3, the full variable domain is DTGVSQNPRHKITKRGQNVTFRCDPISEHNRLYWYRQTLGQGPEFLTYFQNEAQLEKSRLLSDRFSAERPKGSFSTLEIQRTEQGDSAMYLCASSIDRGTYNEQFFGPGTRLTVL.